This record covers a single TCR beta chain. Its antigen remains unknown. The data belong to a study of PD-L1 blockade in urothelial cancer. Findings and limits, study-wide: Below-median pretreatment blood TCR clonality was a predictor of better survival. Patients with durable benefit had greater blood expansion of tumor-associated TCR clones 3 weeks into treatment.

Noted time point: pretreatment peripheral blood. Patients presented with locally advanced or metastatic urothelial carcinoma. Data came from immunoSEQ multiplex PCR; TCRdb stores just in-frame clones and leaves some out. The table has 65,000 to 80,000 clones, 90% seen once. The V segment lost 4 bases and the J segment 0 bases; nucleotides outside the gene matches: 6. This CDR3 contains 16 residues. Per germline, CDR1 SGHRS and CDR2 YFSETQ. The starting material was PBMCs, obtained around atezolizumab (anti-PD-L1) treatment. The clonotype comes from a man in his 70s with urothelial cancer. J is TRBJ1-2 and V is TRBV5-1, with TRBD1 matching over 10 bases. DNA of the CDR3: TGCGCCAGCAGCGCGGGGACAGGGGCTTCTAACTATGGCTACACCTTC. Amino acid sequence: CASSAGTGASNYGYTF.